Following are 24 T cell receptor beta chains from one sample sequenced in a study of T cells expressing NK-cell markers. With the 5' RACE reads reprocessed, TCRdb shows one record per CDR3 protein and no DNA. The data include roughly 5,400 distinct CDR3 sequences; the top ten clones carry about 60%. Source material: blood T cells: a sorted CD56 or NKG2C T cell subset, CD4+ or CD8+ T cells, or bulk PBMC T cells (not recorded which). All receptors come from a man younger than 35 in good health.

The V gene is TRBV18, the J gene TRBJ1-5. CDR1 KGHSH and CDR2 LQKENI come from the germline V gene. The CDR3 runs 18 residues. This CDR3 reads CASSPTDLGSYSNQPQHF.

The genes are TRBV4-2 and TRBJ2-7; TCRdb lists TRBD2, though no DNA is available to test this call. Germline assignment: CDR1 LGHNA and CDR2 YNFKEQ. This CDR3 contains 15 residues. CDR3: CASSAGLAGGYEQYF.

The J gene is TRBJ2-7, the V gene TRBV7-2. This CDR3 is built from 13 residues. Germline CDR1 reads SGHTA; CDR2 reads FQGNSA. The CDR3 sequence is CASSLGPAGEQYF.

The chain couples TRBV6-2 or TRBV6-3 to TRBJ2-7; absent DNA, TCRdb's TRBD2 call cannot be checked. Germline assignment: CDR1 MNHEY and CDR2 SVGEGT. The CDR3 has 15 residues. The CDR3: CASTRGISGSDEQYF.

The chain uses TRBV11-2 and TRBJ2-3; the D call from TCRdb, TRBD2, cannot be confirmed without DNA. The CDR3 covers 14 residues. Germline CDR1 and CDR2: SGHAT and FQNNGV. CDR3: CASSSGAGTDTQYF.

The rearrangement links TRBV15 to TRBJ1-2; TCRdb selects TRBD1, and the lack of DNA leaves this call unchecked. CDR3 size: 14 residues. CDR1 is LNHNV, CDR2 YYDKDF, per germline (reference sequence). CDR3 sequence reads: CATSRGGGWFGYTF.

V gene TRBV5-1 combines with J gene TRBJ2-5; TCRdb's D gene call, TRBD2, goes unchecked for lack of DNA. This CDR3 has 14 residues. Germline V gene lookup returns CDR1 SGHRS and CDR2 YFSETQ. This CDR3 reads CASSERTEGETQYF.

The V and J genes are TRBV28 and TRBJ2-7; the D gene TCRdb calls, TRBD2, cannot be checked with no DNA. CDR3 length: 16 amino acids. CDR1 MDHEN and CDR2 SYDVKM come from the germline V gene. CDR3 region: CASSFGLAAKSYEQYF.

The chain is built from TRBV6-1 and TRBJ2-3; TCRdb returns TRBD2, unconfirmable since there is no DNA. Germline values: CDR1 MNHNS, CDR2 SASEGT. CDR3 length: 14 amino acids. CDR3 region: CASSESRETDTQYF.

The chain combines TRBV15 with TRBJ2-1; TCRdb returns TRBD1, unconfirmable since there is no DNA. Germline V gene data show CDR1 as LNHNV and CDR2 as YYDKDF (reference sequence). This CDR3 is built from 15 residues. CDR3 loop: CATSRDGSPGDEQFF.

V is TRBV20-1 and J is TRBJ2-1; TCRdb reports TRBD2, a call that lacks DNA to check it against. This CDR3 comprises 15 residues. Germline-derived CDR1 and CDR2 are DFQATT and SNEGSKA (reference sequence). The CDR3 loop reads CSAFGTSGPHNEQFF.

The J gene is TRBJ2-3, the V gene TRBV6-2 or TRBV6-3; TCRdb's D call, TRBD2, is unchecked because there is no DNA. CDR3 length equals 14 residues. Germline CDR1 MNHEY, CDR2 SVGEGT. The CDR3 spells CASSGLAGTDTQYF.

The chain is built from TRBV4-1 and TRBJ2-1; TCRdb proposes TRBD2, but this gene call is untestable without DNA. This CDR3 has 14 residues. Germline V gene lookup returns CDR1 MGHRA and CDR2 YSYEKL. The chain's CDR3 is CASSPEVFYNEQFF.

The chain recombines TRBV20-1 with TRBJ2-1; the TRBD1 assignment by TCRdb is unverifiable without DNA. The CDR3 spans 11 residues. Per the germline V gene, CDR1 is DFQATT and CDR2 is SNEGSKA (reference sequence). CDR3 protein: CSASFGTDQFF.

The V gene is TRBV6-4, the J gene TRBJ2-3. The CDR3 has 16 amino acids. CDR1 is MRHNA and CDR2 is SNTAGT in the germline V gene. This CDR3 is CASSDSVAASTDTQYF.

The rearrangement links TRBV20-1 to TRBJ2-3; absent DNA, TCRdb's TRBD2 call cannot be checked. Germline V gene data show CDR1 as DFQATT and CDR2 as SNEGSKA (reference sequence). The CDR3 length is 14 residues. The CDR3 is CSARVAGGGDTQYF.

This sequence joins TRBV11-2 and TRBJ1-1; the TCRdb D gene call, TRBD1, has no DNA to confirm it. The germline CDR1 and CDR2 sequences are SGHAT and FQNNGV. This CDR3 comprises 14 residues. CDR3 in amino acids: CASSVKRGRTEAFF.

The V and J genes are TRBV6-1 and TRBJ2-4; TCRdb's assignment of TRBD1 cannot be checked, as there is no DNA. Germline V lookup: CDR1 MNHNS, CDR2 SASEGT. The CDR3 extends over 16 amino acids. The CDR3 here is CASSEEQGGAKNIQYF.

The chain uses TRBV12-2 and TRBJ2-5; TCRdb's D call of TRBD2 is untestable without DNA. TRBV12-2 is a recognized pseudogene. The CDR3 has 17 residues. The CDR3 loop reads CASRRRQRLADQETQYF.

J is TRBJ2-2 and V is TRBV27; the TCRdb call, TRBD2, lacks DNA for checking. This CDR3 region has 18 residues. CDR1 is MNHEY and CDR2 is SMNVEV in the germline V gene (reference sequence). This CDR3 is CASSFPELAGGGTGELFF.

V and J are TRBV12-3 or TRBV12-4 and TRBJ2-7. The CDR3 consists of 13 residues. Here the CDR3 reads CASSYPDSYEQYF.

The genes are TRBV6-4 and TRBJ2-1; the TCRdb D gene call, TRBD2, has no DNA to confirm it. Germline V gives CDR1 MRHNA, CDR2 SNTAGT. This CDR3 contains 16 residues. The CDR3 protein is CASSEEAGAGAYEQFF.

This chain's CDR3 is CASSQGTGNEKLFF. The V gene is TRBV6-1, the J gene TRBJ1-4; TCRdb gives TRBD1 as the D gene, but with no DNA this cannot be confirmed. Germline CDR1 is MNHNS and CDR2 is SASEGT. The CDR3 length is 14 residues.

The genes are TRBV6-1 and TRBJ2-6. Germline-derived CDR1 and CDR2 are MNHNS and SASEGT. CDR3 length equals 15 residues. The chain's CDR3 is CASSPEESGANVLTF.